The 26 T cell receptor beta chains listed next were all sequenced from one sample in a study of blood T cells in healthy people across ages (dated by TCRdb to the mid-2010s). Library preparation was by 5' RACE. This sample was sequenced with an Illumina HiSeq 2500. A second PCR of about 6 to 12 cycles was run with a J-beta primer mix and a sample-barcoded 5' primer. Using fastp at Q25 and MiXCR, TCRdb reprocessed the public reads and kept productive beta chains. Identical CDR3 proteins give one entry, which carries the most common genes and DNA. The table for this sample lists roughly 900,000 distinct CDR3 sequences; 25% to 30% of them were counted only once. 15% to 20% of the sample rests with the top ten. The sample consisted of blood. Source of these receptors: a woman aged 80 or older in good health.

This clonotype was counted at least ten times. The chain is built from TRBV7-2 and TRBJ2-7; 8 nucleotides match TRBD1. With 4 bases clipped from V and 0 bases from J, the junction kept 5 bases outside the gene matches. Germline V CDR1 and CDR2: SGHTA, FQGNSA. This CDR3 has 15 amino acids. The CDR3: CASSSPGQVSYEQYF. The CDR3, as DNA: TGTGCCAGCAGCTCCCCGGGACAGGTCTCCTACGAGCAGTACTTC.

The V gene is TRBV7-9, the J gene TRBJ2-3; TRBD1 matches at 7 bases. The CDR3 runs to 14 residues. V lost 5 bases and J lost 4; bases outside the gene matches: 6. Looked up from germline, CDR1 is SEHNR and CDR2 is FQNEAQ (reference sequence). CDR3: CASSKQGSADTQYF. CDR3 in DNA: TGTGCCAGCAGCAAACAGGGGTCCGCAGATACGCAGTATTTT.

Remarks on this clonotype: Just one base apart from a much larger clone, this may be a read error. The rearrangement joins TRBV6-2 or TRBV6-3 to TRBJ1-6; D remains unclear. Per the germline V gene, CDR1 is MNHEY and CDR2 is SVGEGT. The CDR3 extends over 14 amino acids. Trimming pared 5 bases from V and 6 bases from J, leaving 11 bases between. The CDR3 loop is CASSDDGPNSPLHF. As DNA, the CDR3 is TGTGCCAGCAGTGATGACGGGCCTAATTCACCCCTCCACTTT.

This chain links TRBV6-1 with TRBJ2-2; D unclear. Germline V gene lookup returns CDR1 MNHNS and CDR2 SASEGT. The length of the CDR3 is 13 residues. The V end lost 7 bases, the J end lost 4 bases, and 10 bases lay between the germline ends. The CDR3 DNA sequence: TGTGCCAGCATAACTGGCGGCACCGGGGAGCTGTTTTTT. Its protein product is CASITGGTGELFF.

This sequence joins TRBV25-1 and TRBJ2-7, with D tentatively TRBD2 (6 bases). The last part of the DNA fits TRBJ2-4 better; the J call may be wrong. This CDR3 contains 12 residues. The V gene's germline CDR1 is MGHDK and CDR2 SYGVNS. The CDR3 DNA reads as TGTGCCAGCACTCCGGGGGAAAACATTCAGTACTTC. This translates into CASTPGENIQYF.

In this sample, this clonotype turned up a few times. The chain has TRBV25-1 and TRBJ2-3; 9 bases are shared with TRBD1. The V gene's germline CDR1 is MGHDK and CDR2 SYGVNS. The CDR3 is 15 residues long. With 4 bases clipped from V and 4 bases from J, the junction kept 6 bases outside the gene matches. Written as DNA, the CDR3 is TGTGCCAGCAGTGGAGACAGGGGGGCGTCAGATACGCAGTATTTT. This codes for CASSGDRGASDTQYF. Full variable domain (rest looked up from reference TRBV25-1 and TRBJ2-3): EADIYQTPRYLVIGTGKKITLECSQTMGHDKMYWYQQDPGMELHLIHYSYGVNSTEKGDLSSESTVSRIRTEHFPLTLESARPSHTSQYLCASSGDRGASDTQYFGPGTRLTVL.

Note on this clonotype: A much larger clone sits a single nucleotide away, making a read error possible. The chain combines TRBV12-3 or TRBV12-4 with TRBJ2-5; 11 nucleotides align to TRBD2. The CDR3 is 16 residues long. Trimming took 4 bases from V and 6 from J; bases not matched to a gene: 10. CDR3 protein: CASSSHSPSGGQTQYF. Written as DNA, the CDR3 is TGTGCCAGCAGTTCCCACTCCCCTAGCGGGGGGCAGACCCAGTACTTC.

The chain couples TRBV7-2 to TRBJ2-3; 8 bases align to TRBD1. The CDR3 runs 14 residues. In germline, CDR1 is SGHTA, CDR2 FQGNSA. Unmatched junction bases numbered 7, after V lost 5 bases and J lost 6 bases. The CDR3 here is CASSPRQGPDTQYF. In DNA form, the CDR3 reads TGTGCCAGCAGCCCAAGACAGGGGCCCGATACGCAGTATTTT.

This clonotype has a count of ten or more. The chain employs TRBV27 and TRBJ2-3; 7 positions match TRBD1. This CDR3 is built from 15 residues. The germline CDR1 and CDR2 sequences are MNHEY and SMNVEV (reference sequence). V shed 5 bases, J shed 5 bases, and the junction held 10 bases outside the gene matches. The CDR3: CASSQSRDRGDTQYF. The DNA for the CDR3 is TGTGCCAGCAGTCAATCCAGGGACAGAGGAGATACGCAGTATTTT.

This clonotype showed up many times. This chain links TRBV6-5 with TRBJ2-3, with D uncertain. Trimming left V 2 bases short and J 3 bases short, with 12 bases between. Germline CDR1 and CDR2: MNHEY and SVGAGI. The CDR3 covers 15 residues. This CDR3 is CASSYQSVTTDTQYF. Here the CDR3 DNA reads TGTGCCAGCAGTTACCAATCGGTTACTACAGATACGCAGTATTTT.

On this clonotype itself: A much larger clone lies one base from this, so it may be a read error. The CDR3 DNA reads TGTGCCAGCAGCCCAAGGTGGGGAGACCAAGAGACCCAGTACTTC. Amino acid sequence: CASSPRWGDQETQYF. The chain joins TRBV27 to TRBJ2-4, with D maybe TRBD2 (5 bases). The better agreement between TRBJ2-5 and the DNA end casts doubt on the J call. The germline V gene has CDR1 MNHEY and CDR2 SMNVEV (reference sequence). This CDR3 is 15 amino acids long.

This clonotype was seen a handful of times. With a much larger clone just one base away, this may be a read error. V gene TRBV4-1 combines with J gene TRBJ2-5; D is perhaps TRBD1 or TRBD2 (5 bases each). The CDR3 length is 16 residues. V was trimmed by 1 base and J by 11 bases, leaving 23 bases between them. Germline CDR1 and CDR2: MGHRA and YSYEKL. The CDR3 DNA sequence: TGCGCCAGCAGCCAAGGAACGGGGCGCCTCTACAATGAGCAGTACTTC. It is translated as CASSQGTGRLYNEQYF.

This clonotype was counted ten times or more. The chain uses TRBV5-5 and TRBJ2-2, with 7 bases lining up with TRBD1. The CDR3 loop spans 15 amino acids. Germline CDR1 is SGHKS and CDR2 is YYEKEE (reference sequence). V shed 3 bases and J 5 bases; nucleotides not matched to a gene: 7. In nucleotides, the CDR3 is TGTGCCAGCAGCTGGGGACAGACTCCAACCGGGGAGCTGTTTTTT. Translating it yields CASSWGQTPTGELFF. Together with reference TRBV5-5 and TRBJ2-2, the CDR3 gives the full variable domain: DAGVTQSPTHLIKTRGQQVTLRCSPISGHKSVSWYQQVLGQGPQFIFQYYEKEERGRGNFPDRFSARQFPNYSSELNVNALLLGDSALYLCASSWGQTPTGELFFGEGSRLTVL.

The CDR3 spells CASSLNGGTGKAGELFF. The CDR3 DNA sequence: TGTGCCAGCAGCTTAAATGGAGGGACAGGGAAGGCCGGGGAGCTGTTTTTT. This sequence joins TRBV11-3 and TRBJ2-2; 9 positions agree with TRBD1. The CDR3 has 17 residues. The V and J ends lost 2 bases and 6 bases, in that order; junction bases with no gene match: 10. Looked up from germline, CDR1 is SGHNT and CDR2 is YENEEA. The variable domain in full, completed from reference TRBV11-3 and TRBJ2-2, reads EAGVVQSPRYKIIEKKQPVAFWCNPISGHNTLYWYLQNLGQGPELLIRYENEEAVDDSQLPKDRFSAERLKGVDSTLKIQPAELGDSAVYLCASSLNGGTGKAGELFFGEGSRLTVL.

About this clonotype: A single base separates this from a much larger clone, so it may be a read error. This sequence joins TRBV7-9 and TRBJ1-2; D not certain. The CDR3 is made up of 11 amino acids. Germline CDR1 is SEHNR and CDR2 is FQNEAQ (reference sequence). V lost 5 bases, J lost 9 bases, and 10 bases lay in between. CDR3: CASSERYSYTF. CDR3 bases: TGTGCCAGCAGCGAAAGATATAGCTACACCTTC.

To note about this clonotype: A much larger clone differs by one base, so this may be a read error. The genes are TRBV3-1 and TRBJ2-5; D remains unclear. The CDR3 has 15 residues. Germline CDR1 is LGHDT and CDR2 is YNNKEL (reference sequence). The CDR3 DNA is TGTGCCGGCAGCCAAGATTTGGACGGTGGGGAGACCCAGTACTTC. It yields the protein CAGSQDLDGGETQYF.

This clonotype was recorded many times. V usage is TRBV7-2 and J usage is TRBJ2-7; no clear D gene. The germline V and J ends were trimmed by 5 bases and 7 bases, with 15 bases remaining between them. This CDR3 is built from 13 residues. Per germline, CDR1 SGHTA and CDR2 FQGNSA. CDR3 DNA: TGTGCCAGCAGCCAACGGGTTGCAGGAGAGCAGTACTTC. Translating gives CASSQRVAGEQYF. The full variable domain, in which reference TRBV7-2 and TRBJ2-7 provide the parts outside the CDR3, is GAGVSQSPSNKVTEKGKDVELRCDPISGHTALYWYRQSLGQGLEFLIYFQGNSAPDKSGLPSDRFSAERTGGSVSTLTIQRTQQEDSAVYLCASSQRVAGEQYFGPGTRLTVT.

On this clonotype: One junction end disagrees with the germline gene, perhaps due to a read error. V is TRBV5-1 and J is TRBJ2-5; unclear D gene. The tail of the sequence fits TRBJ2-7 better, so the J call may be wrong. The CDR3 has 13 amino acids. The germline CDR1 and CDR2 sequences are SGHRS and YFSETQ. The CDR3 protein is CAGSWTSSYEQYF. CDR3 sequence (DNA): TGCGCCGGCAGCTGGACGAGCTCCTACGAGCAGTACTTC.

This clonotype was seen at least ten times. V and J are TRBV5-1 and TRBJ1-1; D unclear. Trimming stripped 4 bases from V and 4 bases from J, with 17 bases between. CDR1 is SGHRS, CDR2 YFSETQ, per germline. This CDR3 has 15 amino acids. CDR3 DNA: TGCGCCAGCAGCGTCCCGGGAGGGTCGAGCACTGAAGCTTTCTTT. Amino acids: CASSVPGGSSTEAFF.

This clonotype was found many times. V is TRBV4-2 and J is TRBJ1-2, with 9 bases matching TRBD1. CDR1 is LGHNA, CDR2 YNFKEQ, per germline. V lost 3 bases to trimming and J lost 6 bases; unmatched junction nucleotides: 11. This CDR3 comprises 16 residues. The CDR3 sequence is CASSQLQGARVHGYTF. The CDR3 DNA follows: TGTGCCAGCAGCCAGCTACAGGGGGCGCGAGTCCATGGCTACACCTTC.

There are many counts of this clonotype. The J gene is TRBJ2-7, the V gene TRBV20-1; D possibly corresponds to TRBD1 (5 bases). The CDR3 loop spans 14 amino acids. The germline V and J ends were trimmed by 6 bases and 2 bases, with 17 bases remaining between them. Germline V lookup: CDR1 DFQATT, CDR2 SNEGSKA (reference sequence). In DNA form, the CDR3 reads TGCAGTGCGCTACCGTTGGACAAGACCTACGAGCAGTACTTC. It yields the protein CSALPLDKTYEQYF.

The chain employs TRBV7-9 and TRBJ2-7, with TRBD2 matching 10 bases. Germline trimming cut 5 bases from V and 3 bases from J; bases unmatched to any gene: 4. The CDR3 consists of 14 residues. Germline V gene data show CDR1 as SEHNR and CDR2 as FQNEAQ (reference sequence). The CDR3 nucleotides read TGTGCCAGCAGCCCGGGACTAGCGTACTACGAGCAGTACTTC. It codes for CASSPGLAYYEQYF.

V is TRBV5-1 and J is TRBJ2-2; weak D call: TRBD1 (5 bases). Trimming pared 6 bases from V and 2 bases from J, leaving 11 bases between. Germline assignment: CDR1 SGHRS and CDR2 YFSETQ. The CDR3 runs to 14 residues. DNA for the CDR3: TGCGCCAGCATTGGGGCAGTCAACACCGGGGAGCTGTTTTTT. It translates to CASIGAVNTGELFF.

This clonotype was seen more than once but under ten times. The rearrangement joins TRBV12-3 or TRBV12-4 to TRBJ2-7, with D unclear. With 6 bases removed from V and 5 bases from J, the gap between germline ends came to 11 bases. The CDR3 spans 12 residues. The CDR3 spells CASRPEADEQYF. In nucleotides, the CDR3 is TGTGCCAGCAGACCTGAGGCGGACGAGCAGTACTTC.

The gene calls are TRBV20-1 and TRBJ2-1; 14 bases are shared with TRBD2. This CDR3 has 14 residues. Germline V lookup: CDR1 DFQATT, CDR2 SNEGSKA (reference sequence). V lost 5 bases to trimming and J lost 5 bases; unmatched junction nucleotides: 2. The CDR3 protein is CSAAGLAGDNEQFF. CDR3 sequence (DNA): TGCAGTGCTGCGGGACTAGCGGGAGACAATGAGCAGTTCTTC.

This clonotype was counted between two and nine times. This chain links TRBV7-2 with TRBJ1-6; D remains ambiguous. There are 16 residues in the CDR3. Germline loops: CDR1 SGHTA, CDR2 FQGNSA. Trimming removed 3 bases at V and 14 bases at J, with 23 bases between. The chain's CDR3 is CASSFLDTAPPSSLHF. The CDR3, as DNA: TGTGCCAGCAGCTTCCTCGACACGGCTCCACCGTCGTCCCTCCACTTT.